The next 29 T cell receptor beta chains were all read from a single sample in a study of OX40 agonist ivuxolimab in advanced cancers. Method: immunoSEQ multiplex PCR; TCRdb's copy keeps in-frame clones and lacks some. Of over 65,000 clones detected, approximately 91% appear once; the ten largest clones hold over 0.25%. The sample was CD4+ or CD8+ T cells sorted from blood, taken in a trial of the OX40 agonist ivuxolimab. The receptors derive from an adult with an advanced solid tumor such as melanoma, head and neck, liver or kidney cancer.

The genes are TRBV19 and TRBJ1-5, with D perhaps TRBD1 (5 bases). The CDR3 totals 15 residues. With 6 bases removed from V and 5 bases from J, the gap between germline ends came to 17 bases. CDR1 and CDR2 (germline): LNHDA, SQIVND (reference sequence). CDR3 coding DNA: TGTGCCAGTAGATCCCATCAGGGTCTAGATCAGCCCCAGCATTTT. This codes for CASRSHQGLDQPQHF.

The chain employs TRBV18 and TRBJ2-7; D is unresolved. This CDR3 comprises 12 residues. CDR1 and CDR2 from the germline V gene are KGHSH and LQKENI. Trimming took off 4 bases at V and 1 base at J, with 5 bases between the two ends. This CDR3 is CASSQESYEQYF. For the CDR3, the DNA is TGTGCCAGCTCACAGGAATCCTACGAGCAGTACTTC.

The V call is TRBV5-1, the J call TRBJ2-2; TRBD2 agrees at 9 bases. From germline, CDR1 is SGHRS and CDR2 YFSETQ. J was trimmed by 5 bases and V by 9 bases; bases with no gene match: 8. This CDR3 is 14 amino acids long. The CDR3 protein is CATTDAGGTGELFF. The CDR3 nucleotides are TGCGCCACCACGGACGCGGGAGGGACCGGGGAGCTGTTTTTT. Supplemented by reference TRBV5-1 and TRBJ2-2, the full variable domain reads KAGVTQTPRYLIKTRGQQVTLSCSPISGHRSVSWYQQTPGQGLQFLFEYFSETQRNKGNFPGRFSGRQFSNSRSEMNVSTLELGDSALYLCATTDAGGTGELFFGEGSRLTVL.

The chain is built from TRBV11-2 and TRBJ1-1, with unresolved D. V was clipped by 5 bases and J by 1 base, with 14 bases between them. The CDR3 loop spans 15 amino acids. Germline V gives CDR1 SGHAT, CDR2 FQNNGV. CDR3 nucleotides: TGTGCCAGCAGCCCTACTGGCGGTCCGAACACTGAAGCTTTCTTT. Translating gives CASSPTGGPNTEAFF. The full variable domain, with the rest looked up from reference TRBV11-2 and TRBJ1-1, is EAGVAQSPRYKIIEKRQSVAFWCNPISGHATLYWYQQILGQGPKLLIQFQNNGVVDDSQLPKDRFSAERLKGVDSTLKIQPAKLEDSAVYLCASSPTGGPNTEAFFGQGTRLTVV.

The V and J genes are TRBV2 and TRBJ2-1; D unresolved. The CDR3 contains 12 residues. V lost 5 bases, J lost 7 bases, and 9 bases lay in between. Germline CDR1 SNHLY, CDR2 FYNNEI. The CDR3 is CASSRDSNEQFF. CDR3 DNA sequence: TGTGCCAGCAGTAGAGACTCGAATGAGCAGTTCTTC.

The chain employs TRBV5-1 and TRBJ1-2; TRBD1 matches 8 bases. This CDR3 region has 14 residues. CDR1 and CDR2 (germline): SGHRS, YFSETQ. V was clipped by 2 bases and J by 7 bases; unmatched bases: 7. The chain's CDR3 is CASSLDRGSAGYTF. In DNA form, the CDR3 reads TGCGCCAGCAGCTTAGACAGGGGTTCGGCTGGCTACACCTTC. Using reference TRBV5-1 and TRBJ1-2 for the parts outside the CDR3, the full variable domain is KAGVTQTPRYLIKTRGQQVTLSCSPISGHRSVSWYQQTPGQGLQFLFEYFSETQRNKGNFPGRFSGRQFSNSRSEMNVSTLELGDSALYLCASSLDRGSAGYTFGSGTRLTVV.

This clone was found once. The CDR3 nucleotides are TGCGCCAGCAGACCTAGGGTTGACTACGAGCAGTACTTC. It codes for CASRPRVDYEQYF. The genes are TRBV10-1 and TRBJ2-7; D is uncertain. The V gene lost 6 bases and the J gene lost 3 bases, with 12 bases spanning the gap. The CDR3 is 13 residues long. Germline values: CDR1 WNHNN, CDR2 SYGVQD (reference sequence).

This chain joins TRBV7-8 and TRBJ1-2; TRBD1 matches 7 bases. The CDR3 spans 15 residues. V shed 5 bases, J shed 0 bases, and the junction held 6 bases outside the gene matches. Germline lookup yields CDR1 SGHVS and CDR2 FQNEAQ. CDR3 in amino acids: CASSPMGQPNYGYTF. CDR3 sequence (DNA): TGTGCCAGCAGCCCTATGGGACAGCCTAACTATGGCTACACCTTC. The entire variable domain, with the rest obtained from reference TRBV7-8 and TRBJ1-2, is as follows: GAGVSQSPRYKVAKRGQDVALRCDPISGHVSLFWYQQALGQGPEFLTYFQNEAQLDKSGLPSDRFFAERPEGSVSTLKIQRTQQEDSAVYLCASSPMGQPNYGYTFGSGTRLTVV.

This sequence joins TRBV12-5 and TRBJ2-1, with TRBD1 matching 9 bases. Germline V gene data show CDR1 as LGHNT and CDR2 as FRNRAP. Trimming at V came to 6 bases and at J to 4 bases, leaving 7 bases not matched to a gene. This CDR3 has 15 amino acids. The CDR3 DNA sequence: TGTGCTAGTGGCACCGGGACAGGGATATACAATGAGCAGTTCTTC. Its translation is CASGTGTGIYNEQFF.

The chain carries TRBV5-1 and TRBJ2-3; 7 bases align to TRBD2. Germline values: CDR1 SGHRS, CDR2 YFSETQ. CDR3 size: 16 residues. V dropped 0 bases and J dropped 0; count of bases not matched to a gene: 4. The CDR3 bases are TGCGCCAGCAGCTTGGGACTAGCTACTAGCACAGATACGCAGTATTTT. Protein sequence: CASSLGLATSTDTQYF.

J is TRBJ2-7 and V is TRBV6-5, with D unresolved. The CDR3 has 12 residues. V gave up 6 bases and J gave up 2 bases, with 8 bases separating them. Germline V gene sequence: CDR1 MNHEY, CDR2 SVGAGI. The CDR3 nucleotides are TGTGCCAGCAGCCCGACCGCCTACGAGCAGTACTTC. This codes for CASSPTAYEQYF.

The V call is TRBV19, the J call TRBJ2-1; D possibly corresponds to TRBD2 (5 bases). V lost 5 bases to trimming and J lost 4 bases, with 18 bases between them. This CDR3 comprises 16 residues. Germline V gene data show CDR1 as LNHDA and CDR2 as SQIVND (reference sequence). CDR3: CASSPAAGGLYNEQFF. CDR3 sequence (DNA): TGTGCCAGTAGTCCCGCCGCGGGCGGATTATACAATGAGCAGTTCTTC.

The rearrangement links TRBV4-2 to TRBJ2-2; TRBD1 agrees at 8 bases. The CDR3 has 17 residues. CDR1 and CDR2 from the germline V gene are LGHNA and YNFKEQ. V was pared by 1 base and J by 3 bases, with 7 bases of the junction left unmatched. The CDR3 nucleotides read TGTGCCAGCAGCCAAGTACCGGGACAGGCTGACACCGGGGAGCTGTTTTTT. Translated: CASSQVPGQADTGELFF.

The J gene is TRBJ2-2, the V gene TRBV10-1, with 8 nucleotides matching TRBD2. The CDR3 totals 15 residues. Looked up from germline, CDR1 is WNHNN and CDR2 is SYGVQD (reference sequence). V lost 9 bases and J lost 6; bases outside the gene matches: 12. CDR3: CARPELSGSAGELFF. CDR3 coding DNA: TGCGCCAGGCCAGAACTGAGCGGGAGCGCCGGGGAGCTGTTTTTT.

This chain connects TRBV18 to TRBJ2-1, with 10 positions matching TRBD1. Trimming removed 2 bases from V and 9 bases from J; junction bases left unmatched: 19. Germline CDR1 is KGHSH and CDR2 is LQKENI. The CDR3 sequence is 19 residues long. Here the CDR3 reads CASSPNRPRQGANLGEQFF. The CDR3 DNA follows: TGTGCCAGCTCACCAAACAGGCCGAGACAGGGGGCGAATTTGGGTGAGCAGTTCTTC. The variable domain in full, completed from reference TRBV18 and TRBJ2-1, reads NAGVMQNPRHLVRRRGQEARLRCSPMKGHSHVYWYRQLPEEGLKFMVYLQKENIIDESGMPKERFSAEFPKEGPSILRIQQVVRGDSAAYFCASSPNRPRQGANLGEQFFGPGTRLTVL.

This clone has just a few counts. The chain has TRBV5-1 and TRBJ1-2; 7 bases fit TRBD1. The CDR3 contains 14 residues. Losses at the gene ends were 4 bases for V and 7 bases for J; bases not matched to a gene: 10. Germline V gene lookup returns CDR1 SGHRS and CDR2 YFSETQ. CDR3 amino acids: CASSTGQLPAGYTF. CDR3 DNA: TGCGCCAGCAGCACGGGACAGTTACCAGCTGGCTACACCTTC.

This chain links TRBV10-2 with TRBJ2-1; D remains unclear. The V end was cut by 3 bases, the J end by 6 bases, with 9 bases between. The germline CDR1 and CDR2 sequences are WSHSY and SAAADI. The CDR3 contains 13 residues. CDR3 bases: TGCGCCAGCAGTGACCCGACCCCCAATGAGCAGTTCTTC. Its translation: CASSDPTPNEQFF.

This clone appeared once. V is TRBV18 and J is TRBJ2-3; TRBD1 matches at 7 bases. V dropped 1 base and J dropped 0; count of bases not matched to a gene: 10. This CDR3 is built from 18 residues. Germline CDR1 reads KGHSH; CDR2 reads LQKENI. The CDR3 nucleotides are TGTGCCAGCTCACCACTAATACAGGGGACGCGTAGCACAGATACGCAGTATTTT. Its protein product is CASSPLIQGTRSTDTQYF.

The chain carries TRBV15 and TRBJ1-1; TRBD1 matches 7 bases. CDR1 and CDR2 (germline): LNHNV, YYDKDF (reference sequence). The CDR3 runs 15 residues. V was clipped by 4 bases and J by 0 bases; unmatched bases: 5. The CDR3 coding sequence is TGTGCCACCAGCACTGCGGGACAGATGAACACTGAAGCTTTCTTT. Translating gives CATSTAGQMNTEAFF.

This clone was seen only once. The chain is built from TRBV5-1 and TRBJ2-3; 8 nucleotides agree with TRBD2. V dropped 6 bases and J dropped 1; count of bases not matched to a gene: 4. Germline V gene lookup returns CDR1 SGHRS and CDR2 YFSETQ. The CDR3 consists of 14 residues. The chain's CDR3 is CASISGSGTDTQYF. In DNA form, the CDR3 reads TGCGCCAGCATAAGCGGGAGTGGCACAGATACGCAGTATTTT.

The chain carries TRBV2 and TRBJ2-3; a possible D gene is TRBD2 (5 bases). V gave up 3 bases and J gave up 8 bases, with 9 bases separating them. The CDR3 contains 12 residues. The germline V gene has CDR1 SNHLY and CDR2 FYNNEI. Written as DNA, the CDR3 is TGTGCCAGCAGTGAGAGCGGCGGTACGCAGTATTTT. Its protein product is CASSESGGTQYF. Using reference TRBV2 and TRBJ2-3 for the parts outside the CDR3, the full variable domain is EPEVTQTPSHQVTQMGQEVILRCVPISNHLYFYWYRQILGQKVEFLVSFYNNEISEKSEIFDDQFSVERPDGSNFTLKIRSTKLEDSAMYFCASSESGGTQYFGPGTRLTVL.

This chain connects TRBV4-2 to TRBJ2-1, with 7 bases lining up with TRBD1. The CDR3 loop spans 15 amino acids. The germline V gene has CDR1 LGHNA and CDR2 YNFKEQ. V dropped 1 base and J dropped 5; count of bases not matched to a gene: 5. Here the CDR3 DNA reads TGTGCCAGCAGCCAAGGACAGGGAGTTCACAATGAGCAGTTCTTC. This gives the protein CASSQGQGVHNEQFF.

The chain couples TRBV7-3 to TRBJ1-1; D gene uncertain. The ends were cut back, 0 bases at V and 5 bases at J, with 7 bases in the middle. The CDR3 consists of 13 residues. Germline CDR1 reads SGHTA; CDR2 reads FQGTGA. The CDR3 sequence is CASSLTLGTEAFF. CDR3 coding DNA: TGTGCCAGCAGCTTAACTCTAGGGACTGAAGCTTTCTTT.

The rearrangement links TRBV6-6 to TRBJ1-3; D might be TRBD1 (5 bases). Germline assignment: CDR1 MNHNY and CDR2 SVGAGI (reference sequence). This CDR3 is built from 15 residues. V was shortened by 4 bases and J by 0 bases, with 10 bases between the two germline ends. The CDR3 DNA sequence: TGTGCCAGCAGTTCCAGGGCCCTCTCTGGAAACACCATATATTTT. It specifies CASSSRALSGNTIYF.

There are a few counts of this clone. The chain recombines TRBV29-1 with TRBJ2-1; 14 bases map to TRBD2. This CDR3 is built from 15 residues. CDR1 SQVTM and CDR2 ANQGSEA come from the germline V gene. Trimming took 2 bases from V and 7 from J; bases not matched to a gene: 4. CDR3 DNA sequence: TGCAGCGTTGAATTCGGACTAGCGGGGGGAAATGAGCAGTTCTTC. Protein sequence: CSVEFGLAGGNEQFF.

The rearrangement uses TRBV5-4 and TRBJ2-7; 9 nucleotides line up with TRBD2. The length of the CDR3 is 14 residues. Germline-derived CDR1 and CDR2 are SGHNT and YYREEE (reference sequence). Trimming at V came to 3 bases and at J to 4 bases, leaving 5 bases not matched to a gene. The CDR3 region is CASSSLTSGYEQYF. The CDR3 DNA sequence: TGTGCCAGCAGCTCCTTGACTAGCGGATACGAGCAGTACTTC.

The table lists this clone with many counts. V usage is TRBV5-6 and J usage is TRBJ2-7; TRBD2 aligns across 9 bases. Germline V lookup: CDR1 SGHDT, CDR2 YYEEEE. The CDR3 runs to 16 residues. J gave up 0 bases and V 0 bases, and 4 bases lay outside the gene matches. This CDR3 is CASSLDGTSRSYEQYF. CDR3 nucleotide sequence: TGTGCCAGCAGCTTGGATGGGACTAGCCGCTCCTACGAGCAGTACTTC.

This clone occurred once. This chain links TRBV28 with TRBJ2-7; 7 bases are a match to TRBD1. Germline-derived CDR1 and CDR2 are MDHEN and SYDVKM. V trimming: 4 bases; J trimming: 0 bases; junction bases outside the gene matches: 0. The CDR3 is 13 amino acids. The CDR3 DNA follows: TGTGCCAGCAGTTCAGGGGGCTCCTACGAGCAGTACTTC. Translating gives CASSSGGSYEQYF.

The CDR3 protein is CSVEGAGLLGYTF. CDR3 nucleotides: TGCAGCGTTGAAGGGGCAGGGCTTTTGGGCTACACCTTC. V is TRBV29-1 and J is TRBJ1-2, with D tentatively TRBD1 (5 bases). CDR3 length: 13 amino acids. Germline V gene data show CDR1 as SQVTM and CDR2 as ANQGSEA. V was cut by 1 base and J by 8 bases, with 14 bases left in between.